The T cell receptor beta chain described here comes from a study of graft-versus-host responses after intestinal transplantation. Study-wide context: Multivisceral, liver-intestinal, or isolated intestinal transplants were given to recipients. Tacrolimus and steroids were given for two to three years to all recipients after anti-thymocyte globulin induction. Study-wide results and limits: The study associated peak circulating GvH clone levels with early post-transplant HvG declines. The presence of high graft-versus-host to host-versus-graft clonal ratios in allografts characterized patients with graft-donor T cell macrochimerism.

The CDR3 extends over 14 amino acids. V shed 0 bases and J shed 3 bases, with 9 bases lying between them. Per germline, CDR1 SEHNR and CDR2 FQNEAQ (reference sequence). For this clone: Its target is unknown.

Sequencing used immunoSEQ multiplex PCR; TCRdb keeps in-frame clones, though not all of them. The repertoire holds about 73,000 clones, with 90% as singletons. The source material was unstimulated CD8+ T cells sorted from spleen or lymph node cells, sampled before transplant. The origin of this receptor is a human donor who was the organ donor for an intestinal transplant. The chain couples TRBV7-9 to TRBJ2-7, with a weak D call TRBD1 (6 bases). The CDR3 coding sequence is TGTGCCAGCAGCTTAGCGCCAGGGGACTACGAGCAGTACGTC. Protein product: CASSLAPGDYEQYV.